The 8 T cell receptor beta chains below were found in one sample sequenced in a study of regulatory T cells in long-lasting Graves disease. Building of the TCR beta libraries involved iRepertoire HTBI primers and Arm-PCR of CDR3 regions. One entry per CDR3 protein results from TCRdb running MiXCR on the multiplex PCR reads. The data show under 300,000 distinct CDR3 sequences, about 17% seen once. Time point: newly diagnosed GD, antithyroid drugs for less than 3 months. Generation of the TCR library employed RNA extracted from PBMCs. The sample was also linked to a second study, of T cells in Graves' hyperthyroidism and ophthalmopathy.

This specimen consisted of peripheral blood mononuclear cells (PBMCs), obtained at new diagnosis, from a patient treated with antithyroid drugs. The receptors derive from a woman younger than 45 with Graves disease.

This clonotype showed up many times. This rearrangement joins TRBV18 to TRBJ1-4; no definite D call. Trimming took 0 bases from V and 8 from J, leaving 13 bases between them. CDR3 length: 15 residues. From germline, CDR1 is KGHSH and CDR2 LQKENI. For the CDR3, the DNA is TGTGCCAGCTCACCACCGGGAGAAAGAAGGGAAAAACTGTTTTTT. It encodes CASSPPGERREKLFF.

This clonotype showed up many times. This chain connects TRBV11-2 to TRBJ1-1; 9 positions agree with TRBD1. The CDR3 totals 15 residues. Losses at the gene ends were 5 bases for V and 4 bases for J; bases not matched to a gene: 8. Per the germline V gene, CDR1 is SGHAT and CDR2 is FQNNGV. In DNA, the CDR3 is TGTGCCAGCAGCCCCAACACAGGGGGCCTCACTGAAGCTTTCTTT. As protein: CASSPNTGGLTEAFF.

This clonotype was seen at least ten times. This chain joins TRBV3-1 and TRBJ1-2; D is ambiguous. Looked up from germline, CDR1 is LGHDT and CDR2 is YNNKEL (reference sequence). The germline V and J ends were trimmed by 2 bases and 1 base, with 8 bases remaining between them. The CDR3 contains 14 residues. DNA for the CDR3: TGTGCCAGCAGCCAATTATCTGGTAACTATGGCTACACCTTC. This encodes CASSQLSGNYGYTF.

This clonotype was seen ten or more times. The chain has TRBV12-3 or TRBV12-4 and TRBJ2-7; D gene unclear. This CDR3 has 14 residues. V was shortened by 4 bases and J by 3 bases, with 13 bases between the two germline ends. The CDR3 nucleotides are TGTGCCAGCAGTTCGCGGACCCCATTCTACGAGCAGTACTTC. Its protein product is CASSSRTPFYEQYF.

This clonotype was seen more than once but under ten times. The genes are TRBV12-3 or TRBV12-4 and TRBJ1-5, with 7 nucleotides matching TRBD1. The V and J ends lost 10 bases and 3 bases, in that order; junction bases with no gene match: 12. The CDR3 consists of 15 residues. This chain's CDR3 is CATSPGTENNQPQHF. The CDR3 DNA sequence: TGTGCCACTTCACCCGGGACAGAGAACAATCAGCCCCAGCATTTT.

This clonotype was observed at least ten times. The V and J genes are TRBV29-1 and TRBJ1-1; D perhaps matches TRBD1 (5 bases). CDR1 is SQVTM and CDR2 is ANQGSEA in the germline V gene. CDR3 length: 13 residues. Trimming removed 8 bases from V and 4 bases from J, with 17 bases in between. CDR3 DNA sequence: TGCAGCACGGGGGACCTCGGGGGCACTGAAGCTTTCTTT. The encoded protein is CSTGDLGGTEAFF. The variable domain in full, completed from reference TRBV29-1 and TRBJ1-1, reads SAVISQKPSRDICQRGTSLTIQCQVDSQVTMMFWYRQQPGQSLTLIATANQGSEATYESGFVIDKFPISRPNLTFSTLTVSNMSPEDSSIYLCSTGDLGGTEAFFGQGTRLTVV.

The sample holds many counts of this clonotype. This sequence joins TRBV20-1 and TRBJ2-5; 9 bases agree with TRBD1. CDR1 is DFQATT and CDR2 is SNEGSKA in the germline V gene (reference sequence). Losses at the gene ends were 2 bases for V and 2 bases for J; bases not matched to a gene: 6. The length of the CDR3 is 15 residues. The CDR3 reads CSARSPDRGQETQYF. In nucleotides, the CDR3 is TGCAGTGCTAGATCCCCAGACAGGGGGCAAGAGACCCAGTACTTC.

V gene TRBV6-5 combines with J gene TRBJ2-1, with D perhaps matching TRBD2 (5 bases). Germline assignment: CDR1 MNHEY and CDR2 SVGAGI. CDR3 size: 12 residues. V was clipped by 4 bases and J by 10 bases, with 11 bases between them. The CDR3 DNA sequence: TGTGCCAGCAGTTTACTGGGAGAGGAGCAGTTCTTC. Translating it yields CASSLLGEEQFF.